Listed here are 27 T cell receptor beta chains from one sample, sequenced in a study of T cell repertoires in cytomegalovirus infection. Each CDR3 protein gets one entry after TCRdb re-called the reads with MiXCR. The table lists a few hundred thousand distinct CDR3 sequences, 8% to 9.5% of them singletons, with roughly 16% in the top ten. The sample consisted of PBMCs. The receptors come from a human donor in good health (CMV status not recorded). Some clones in this sample may be carry-over from other donors' samples.

This clonotype was counted at least ten times. The chain couples TRBV7-2 to TRBJ2-2; D gene ambiguous. The CDR3 extends over 13 amino acids. Germline CDR1 and CDR2: SGHTA and FQGNSA. Trimming removed 0 bases at V and 5 bases at J, with 4 bases between. The CDR3 is CASSLARTGELFF. Written as DNA, the CDR3 is TGTGCCAGCAGCTTAGCGCGGACCGGGGAGCTGTTTTTT.

This clonotype was seen many times. The V call is TRBV7-2, the J call TRBJ1-1; 9 bases fit TRBD1. The CDR3 contains 14 residues. With 0 bases clipped from V and 6 bases from J, the junction kept 2 bases outside the gene matches. Germline assignment: CDR1 SGHTA and CDR2 FQGNSA. CDR3 protein: CASSLAGTGSEAFF. The CDR3 region has the DNA TGTGCCAGCAGCTTAGCGGGGACAGGGTCTGAAGCTTTCTTT.

This rearrangement joins TRBV5-4 to TRBJ2-3, with D perhaps matching TRBD2 (7 bases). V shed 0 bases and J shed 0 bases, with 11 bases lying between them. The CDR3 runs 16 residues. Germline-derived CDR1 and CDR2 are SGHNT and YYREEE (reference sequence). This CDR3 is CASSLGRGASTDTQYF. The CDR3 DNA sequence: TGTGCCAGCAGCTTGGGACGGGGGGCTAGCACAGATACGCAGTATTTT.

The chain couples TRBV28 to TRBJ2-2; D call uncertain. Deletions cut 10 bases from V and 2 bases from J, with 14 bases between. CDR3 length: 14 residues. Per the germline V gene, CDR1 is MDHEN and CDR2 is SYDVKM. This CDR3 is CATTATLNTGELFF. DNA of the CDR3: TGTGCCACAACGGCGACCTTAAACACCGGGGAGCTGTTTTTT.

This clonotype occurred many times. V is TRBV5-5 and J is TRBJ2-1, with 7 bases fitting TRBD2. With 1 base clipped from V and 0 bases from J, the junction kept 10 bases outside the gene matches. This CDR3 has 18 residues. Germline V gives CDR1 SGHKS, CDR2 YYEKEE (reference sequence). The CDR3 DNA follows: TGTGCCAGCAGCTTGTCCCCTAGCGGACACAGCTCCTACAATGAGCAGTTCTTC. Translated, it gives CASSLSPSGHSSYNEQFF. The whole variable domain, remainder taken from reference TRBV5-5 and TRBJ2-1, is DAGVTQSPTHLIKTRGQQVTLRCSPISGHKSVSWYQQVLGQGPQFIFQYYEKEERGRGNFPDRFSARQFPNYSSELNVNALLLGDSALYLCASSLSPSGHSSYNEQFFGPGTRLTVL.

The rearrangement links TRBV6-5 to TRBJ2-4; D unresolved. V lost 5 bases and J 0 bases, leaving 17 bases between the germline ends. The germline V gene has CDR1 MNHEY and CDR2 SVGAGI. This CDR3 is built from 17 residues. The CDR3, as DNA: TGTGCCAGCAGTCAAAAAAGCAGGCCTCTAGCCAAAAACATTCAGTACTTC. Protein: CASSQKSRPLAKNIQYF.

The chain couples TRBV12-3 or TRBV12-4 to TRBJ2-7; 10 nucleotides line up with TRBD2. The CDR3 is made up of 14 amino acids. V trimming: 2 bases; J trimming: 7 bases; junction bases outside the gene matches: 5. The DNA of the CDR3 is TGTGCCAGCAGTTTACTAGCGGGAGCGGGGGAGCAGTACTTC. Its translation is CASSLLAGAGEQYF.

This rearrangement joins TRBV20-1 to TRBJ2-4; 7 positions agree with TRBD1. The junction had 3 bases not matched to a gene; V was cut back by 6 bases and J by 4 bases. Germline lookup yields CDR1 DFQATT and CDR2 SNEGSKA (reference sequence). The CDR3 contains 12 residues. The CDR3 sequence: CSAKQGKNIQYF. DNA of the CDR3: TGCAGTGCCAAACAGGGGAAAAACATTCAGTACTTC.

There are many counts of this clonotype. The chain joins TRBV7-9 to TRBJ1-2; the D gene is possibly TRBD1 (5 bases). The germline V gene encodes CDR1 SEHNR and CDR2 FQNEAQ (reference sequence). Trimming took off 7 bases at V and 2 bases at J, with 11 bases between the two ends. The length of the CDR3 is 13 residues. This CDR3 is CASTPEGNYGYTF. The DNA for the CDR3 is TGTGCCAGCACACCCGAGGGGAACTATGGCTACACCTTC.

This clonotype has just a few counts. V and J are TRBV20-1 and TRBJ2-7; 8 positions match TRBD1. CDR1 and CDR2 (germline): DFQATT, SNEGSKA (reference sequence). The J segment lost 0 bases and the V segment lost 6 bases, leaving 4 bases of the junction unmatched. The CDR3 length is 13 residues. The CDR3 spells CSAPGQDSYEQYF. In nucleotides, the CDR3 is TGCAGTGCACCGGGACAGGACTCCTACGAGCAGTACTTC.

This clonotype was detected many times. The CDR3 reads CASSDSGGLNNEQFF. CDR3 DNA sequence: TGTGCCAGTAGCGATAGCGGGGGGCTCAACAATGAGCAGTTCTTC. The chain couples TRBV19 to TRBJ2-1, with TRBD2 matching 10 bases. The CDR3 extends over 15 amino acids. Germline V lookup: CDR1 LNHDA, CDR2 SQIVND (reference sequence). The junction had 7 bases not matched to a gene; V was cut back by 6 bases and J by 5 bases.

The sample holds many counts of this clonotype. The chain joins TRBV28 to TRBJ2-2; TRBD1 agrees at 8 bases. The junction had 5 bases not matched to a gene; V was cut back by 5 bases and J by 6 bases. The CDR3 is 14 amino acids. Per the germline V gene, CDR1 is MDHEN and CDR2 is SYDVKM. CDR3 loop: CASSILQGAGELFF. The CDR3 nucleotides read TGTGCCAGCAGTATCCTACAGGGGGCCGGGGAGCTGTTTTTT.

This clonotype was observed many times. The chain uses TRBV7-2 and TRBJ2-1; D gene unclear. Between the trimmed V and J ends, which lost 3 bases and 9 bases, there was a span of 12 bases. The CDR3 is made up of 13 amino acids. Germline CDR1 and CDR2: SGHTA and FQGNSA. The CDR3 DNA follows: TGTGCCAGCAGCTTTACATGGGCTCCTGAGCAGTTCTTC. It yields the protein CASSFTWAPEQFF.

The table lists this clonotype with a few counts. This rearrangement joins TRBV19 to TRBJ2-1; D is possibly TRBD1 or TRBD2 (5 bases each). The germline gives CDR1 LNHDA, CDR2 SQIVND (reference sequence). This CDR3 region has 19 residues. The germline V and J ends were trimmed by 7 bases and 4 bases, with 29 bases remaining between them. The CDR3 sequence: CASTKRGVGLVARYNEQFF. The CDR3 DNA reads TGTGCCAGTACTAAACGAGGTGTGGGGCTGGTAGCGCGTTACAATGAGCAGTTCTTC.

At least ten counts were recorded for this clonotype. The chain carries TRBV7-9 and TRBJ2-1; D is uncertain. CDR1 SEHNR and CDR2 FQNEAQ come from the germline V gene (reference sequence). V gave up 5 bases and J gave up 9 bases, with 17 bases separating them. CDR3 length: 14 amino acids. The DNA of the CDR3 is TGTGCCAGCAGCCCCCCTCCCCCTAAAGTTGAGCAGTTCTTC. This codes for CASSPPPPKVEQFF.

The chain uses TRBV7-9 and TRBJ2-7; perhaps TRBD1 as D (6 bases). This CDR3 is 15 amino acids long. Trimming removed 4 bases from V and 3 bases from J, with 16 bases in between. CDR1 and CDR2 (germline): SEHNR, FQNEAQ (reference sequence). The CDR3 reads CASSYQDSRGYEQYF. DNA of the CDR3: TGTGCCAGCAGCTACCAGGACAGCAGGGGCTACGAGCAGTACTTC. Supplemented by reference TRBV7-9 and TRBJ2-7, the full variable domain reads DTGVSQNPRHKITKRGQNVTFRCDPISEHNRLYWYRQTLGQGPEFLTYFQNEAQLEKSRLLSDRFSAERPKGSFSTLEIQRTEQGDSAMYLCASSYQDSRGYEQYFGPGTRLTVT.

This clonotype was observed at least ten times. The V call is TRBV11-3, the J call TRBJ2-3, with D unclear. The V end was cut by 5 bases, the J end by 2 bases, with 11 bases between. Per the germline V gene, CDR1 is SGHNT and CDR2 is YENEEA. The CDR3 has 14 residues. The CDR3: CASSLRPITDTQYF. In DNA, the CDR3 is TGTGCCAGCAGCCTTAGACCTATCACAGATACGCAGTATTTT. Supplemented by reference TRBV11-3 and TRBJ2-3, the full variable domain reads EAGVVQSPRYKIIEKKQPVAFWCNPISGHNTLYWYLQNLGQGPELLIRYENEEAVDDSQLPKDRFSAERLKGVDSTLKIQPAELGDSAVYLCASSLRPITDTQYFGPGTRLTVL.

At least ten counts were recorded for this clonotype. The rearrangement uses TRBV7-2 and TRBJ2-7, with D hard to call. This CDR3 region has 12 residues. Trimming removed 3 bases from V and 1 base from J, with 4 bases in between. CDR1 is SGHTA, CDR2 FQGNSA, per germline. The CDR3 DNA reads as TGTGCCAGCAGCTTTCAATCCTACGAGCAGTACTTC. Encoded protein: CASSFQSYEQYF. Using reference TRBV7-2 and TRBJ2-7 for the parts outside the CDR3, the full variable domain is GAGVSQSPSNKVTEKGKDVELRCDPISGHTALYWYRQSLGQGLEFLIYFQGNSAPDKSGLPSDRFSAERTGGSVSTLTIQRTQQEDSAVYLCASSFQSYEQYFGPGTRLTVT.

The chain links TRBV20-1 to TRBJ2-6, with TRBD1 as a possible D gene (5 bases). CDR1 is DFQATT, CDR2 SNEGSKA, per germline (reference sequence). The CDR3 extends over 15 amino acids. V was cut by 0 bases and J by 2 bases, with 8 bases left in between. The CDR3 nucleotides read TGCAGTGCTAGAGACCAACAGGCTGGGGCCAACGTCCTGACTTTC. This codes for CSARDQQAGANVLTF.

This clonotype came up many times. This chain uses TRBV20-1 with TRBJ1-4, with D possibly TRBD1 on 5 matching bases. V lost 0 bases, J lost 8 bases, and 13 bases lay in between. This CDR3 comprises 14 residues. Per germline, CDR1 DFQATT and CDR2 SNEGSKA (reference sequence). CDR3 sequence: CSARDRGDGEKLFF. CDR3 DNA sequence: TGCAGTGCTAGAGATCGAGGGGACGGAGAAAAACTGTTTTTT.

This clonotype was recorded many times. The J gene is TRBJ1-3, the V gene TRBV7-3; D is possibly TRBD1 (6 bases). CDR1 is SGHTA and CDR2 is FQGTGA in the germline V gene. The germline V and J ends were trimmed by 0 bases and 0 bases, with 18 bases remaining between them. This CDR3 region has 19 residues. Here the CDR3 reads CASSLTGGSILGSGNTIYF. CDR3 nucleotides: TGTGCCAGCAGCTTAACAGGGGGTTCGATCTTGGGCTCTGGAAACACCATATATTTT.

The V call is TRBV29-1, the J call TRBJ1-5, with D possibly being TRBD1 (5 bases). There are 13 residues in the CDR3. The germline CDR1 and CDR2 sequences are SQVTM and ANQGSEA. Trimming took off 4 bases at V and 3 bases at J, with 10 bases between the two ends. The CDR3, as DNA: TGCAGCGTTGGGGCCAGGGACAATCAGCCCCAGCATTTT. This translates into CSVGARDNQPQHF.

In this sample, this clonotype turned up a few times. The gene calls are TRBV19 and TRBJ1-2; D is unclear. The CDR3 is made up of 16 amino acids. Germline V gene data show CDR1 as LNHDA and CDR2 as SQIVND (reference sequence). Trimming shortened V by 3 bases and J by 5 bases, and 19 bases separated the two germline ends. The CDR3 loop reads CASSMSPRIDRYGYTF. Written as DNA, the CDR3 is TGTGCCAGTAGTATGTCTCCAAGGATAGATCGGTATGGCTACACCTTC. Variable domain in full (rest from reference TRBV19 and TRBJ1-2): DGGITQSPKYLFRKEGQNVTLSCEQNLNHDAMYWYRQDPGQGLRLIYYSQIVNDFQKGDIAEGYSVSREKKESFPLTVTSAQKNPTAFYLCASSMSPRIDRYGYTFGSGTRLTVV.

This clonotype came up a few times. This chain joins TRBV19 and TRBJ2-6; the D gene could be TRBD1 or TRBD2 (6 bases each). The V gene lost 6 bases and the J gene lost 2 bases, with 11 bases spanning the gap. CDR1 and CDR2 from the germline V gene are LNHDA and SQIVND (reference sequence). The length of the CDR3 is 15 residues. The CDR3 region has the DNA TGTGCCAGTAGGACGGGGGCCCCTGGGGCCAACGTCCTGACTTTC. Translation gives CASRTGAPGANVLTF.

This clonotype was seen only a few times. The chain employs TRBV7-9 and TRBJ2-6; 8 nucleotides line up with TRBD1. The CDR3 is 15 residues long. Germline CDR1 and CDR2: SEHNR and FQNEAQ (reference sequence). The V gene end was trimmed by 5 bases and the J gene end by 9 bases; junction bases not matched to a gene: 9. The CDR3 DNA reads TGTGCCAGCAGCGTACAGGGGGGCCGGGTCAACGTCCTGACTTTC. It encodes CASSVQGGRVNVLTF.

V usage is TRBV5-1 and J usage is TRBJ2-3; TRBD1 agrees at 11 bases. The CDR3 sequence is 15 residues long. Per the germline V gene, CDR1 is SGHRS and CDR2 is YFSETQ. The junction had 5 bases not matched to a gene; V was cut back by 4 bases and J by 4 bases. For the CDR3, the DNA is TGCGCCAGCAGCCCCCCGGGACAGGGGGCAGATACGCAGTATTTT. Residues: CASSPPGQGADTQYF. Full variable domain (remainder filled in from reference TRBV5-1 and TRBJ2-3): KAGVTQTPRYLIKTRGQQVTLSCSPISGHRSVSWYQQTPGQGLQFLFEYFSETQRNKGNFPGRFSGRQFSNSRSEMNVSTLELGDSALYLCASSPPGQGADTQYFGPGTRLTVL.

A few counts support this clonotype. The chain employs TRBV7-2 and TRBJ2-1, with D perhaps matching TRBD1 or TRBD2 (6 bases each). V shed 4 bases and J shed 8 bases, with 18 bases lying between them. There are 15 residues in the CDR3. Looked up from germline, CDR1 is SGHTA and CDR2 is FQGNSA. CDR3 nucleotide sequence: TGTGCCAGCAGCTCGGGGGTAGGGGGGCACGATGAGCAGTTCTTC. Amino acid sequence: CASSSGVGGHDEQFF.